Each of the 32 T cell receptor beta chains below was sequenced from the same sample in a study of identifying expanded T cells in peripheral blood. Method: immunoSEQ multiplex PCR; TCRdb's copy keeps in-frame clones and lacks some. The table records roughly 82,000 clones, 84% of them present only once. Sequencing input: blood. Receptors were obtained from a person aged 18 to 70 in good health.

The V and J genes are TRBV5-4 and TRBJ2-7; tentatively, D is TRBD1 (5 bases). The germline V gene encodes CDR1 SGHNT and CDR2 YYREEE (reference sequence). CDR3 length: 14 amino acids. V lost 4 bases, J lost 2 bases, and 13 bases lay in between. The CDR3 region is CASSPGITPYEQYF. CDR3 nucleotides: TGTGCCAGCAGCCCAGGGATTACCCCCTACGAGCAGTACTTC.

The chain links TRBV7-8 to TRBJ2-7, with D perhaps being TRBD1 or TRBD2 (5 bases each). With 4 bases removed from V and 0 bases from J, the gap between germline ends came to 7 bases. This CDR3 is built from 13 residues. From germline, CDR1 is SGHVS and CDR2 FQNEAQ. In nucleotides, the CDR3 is TGTGCCAGCAGCTCGGGACCCTCCTACGAGCAGTACTTC. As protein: CASSSGPSYEQYF.

The CDR3 coding sequence is TGTGCCAGCAGCAAGAGTCCGGGGACGGGTGATCAGCCCCAGCATTTT. Translated, it gives CASSKSPGTGDQPQHF. The V gene is TRBV21-1, the J gene TRBJ1-5. TRBV21-1 is noted as a pseudogene. The CDR3 loop spans 16 amino acids.

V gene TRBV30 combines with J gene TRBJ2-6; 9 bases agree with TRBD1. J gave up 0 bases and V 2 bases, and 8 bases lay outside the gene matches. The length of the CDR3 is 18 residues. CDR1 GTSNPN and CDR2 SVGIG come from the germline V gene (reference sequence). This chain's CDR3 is CAWSPPGQGPSGANVLTF. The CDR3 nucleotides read TGTGCCTGGAGTCCGCCGGGACAGGGACCCTCTGGGGCCAACGTCCTGACTTTC.

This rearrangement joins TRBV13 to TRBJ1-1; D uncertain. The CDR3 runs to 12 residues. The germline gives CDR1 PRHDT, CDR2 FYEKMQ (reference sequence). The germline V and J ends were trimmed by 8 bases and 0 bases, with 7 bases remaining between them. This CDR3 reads CASARMNTEAFF. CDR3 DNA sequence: TGTGCCAGCGCCCGGATGAACACTGAAGCTTTCTTT.

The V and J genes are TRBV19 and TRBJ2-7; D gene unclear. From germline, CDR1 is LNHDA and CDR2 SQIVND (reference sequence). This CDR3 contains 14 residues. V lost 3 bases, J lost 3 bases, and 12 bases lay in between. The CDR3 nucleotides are TGTGCCAGTAGTATGGCGAATGCAAACTACGAGCAGTACTTC. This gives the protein CASSMANANYEQYF.

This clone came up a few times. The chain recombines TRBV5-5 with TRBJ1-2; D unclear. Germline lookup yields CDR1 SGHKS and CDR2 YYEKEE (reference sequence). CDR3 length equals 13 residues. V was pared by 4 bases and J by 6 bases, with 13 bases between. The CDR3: CASSRYGDDGYTF. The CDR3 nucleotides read TGTGCCAGCAGCAGGTATGGGGATGATGGCTACACCTTC.

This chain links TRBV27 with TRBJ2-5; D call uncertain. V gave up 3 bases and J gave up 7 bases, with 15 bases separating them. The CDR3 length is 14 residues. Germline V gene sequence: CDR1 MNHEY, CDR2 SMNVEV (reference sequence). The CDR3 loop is CASSFGQRVGTQYF. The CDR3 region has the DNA TGTGCCAGCAGTTTCGGTCAGCGTGTCGGGACCCAGTACTTC.

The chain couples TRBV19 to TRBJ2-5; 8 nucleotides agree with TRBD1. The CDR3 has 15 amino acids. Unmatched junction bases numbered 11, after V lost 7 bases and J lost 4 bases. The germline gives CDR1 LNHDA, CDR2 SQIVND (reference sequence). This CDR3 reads CASTYQTGEGETQYF. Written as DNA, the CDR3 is TGTGCCAGTACCTACCAGACAGGGGAAGGAGAGACCCAGTACTTC.

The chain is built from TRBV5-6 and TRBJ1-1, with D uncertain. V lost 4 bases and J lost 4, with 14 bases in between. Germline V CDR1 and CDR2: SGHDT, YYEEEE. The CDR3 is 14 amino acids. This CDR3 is CASSQTLALTEAFF. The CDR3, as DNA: TGTGCCAGCAGCCAGACACTGGCCCTCACTGAAGCTTTCTTT.

The CDR3 loop reads CASSGQGKYTGELFF. The CDR3 bases are TGTGCCAGCAGTGGACAGGGGAAGTACACCGGGGAGCTGTTTTTT. The chain uses TRBV28 and TRBJ2-2; 9 bases fit TRBD1. CDR3 length equals 15 residues. V gave up 5 bases and J gave up 3 bases; unmatched junction bases: 4. Germline V gene data show CDR1 as MDHEN and CDR2 as SYDVKM.

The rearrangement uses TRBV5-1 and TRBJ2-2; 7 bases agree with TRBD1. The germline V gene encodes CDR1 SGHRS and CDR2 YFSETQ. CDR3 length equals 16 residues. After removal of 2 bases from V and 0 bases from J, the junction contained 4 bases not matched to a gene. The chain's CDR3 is CASSFSGTANTGELFF. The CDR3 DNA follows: TGCGCCAGCAGCTTCTCCGGGACAGCGAACACCGGGGAGCTGTTTTTT.

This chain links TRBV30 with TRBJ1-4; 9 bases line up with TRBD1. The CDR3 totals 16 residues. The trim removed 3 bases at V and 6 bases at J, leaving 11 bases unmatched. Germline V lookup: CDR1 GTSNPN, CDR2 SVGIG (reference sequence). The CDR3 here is CAWRVKLGQGDEKLFF. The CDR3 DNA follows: TGTGCCTGGAGGGTAAAACTGGGACAGGGCGATGAAAAACTGTTTTTT.

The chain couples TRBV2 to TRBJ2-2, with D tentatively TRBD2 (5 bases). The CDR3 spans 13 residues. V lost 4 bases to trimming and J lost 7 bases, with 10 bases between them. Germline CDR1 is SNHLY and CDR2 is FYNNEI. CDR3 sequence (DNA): TGTGCCAGCAGTGTTGAGGGTGTCGGGGAGCTGTTTTTT. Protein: CASSVEGVGELFF.

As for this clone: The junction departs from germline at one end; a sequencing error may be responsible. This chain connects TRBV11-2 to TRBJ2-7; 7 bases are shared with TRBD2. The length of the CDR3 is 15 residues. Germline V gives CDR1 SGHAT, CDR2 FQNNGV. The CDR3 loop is CASSLDSSGEYEQYF. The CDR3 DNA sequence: TGTGCCAGCAGCCTAGACTCTAGCGGAGAGTACGAGCAGTACTTC. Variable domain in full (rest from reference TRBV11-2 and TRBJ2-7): EAGVAQSPRYKIIEKRQSVAFWCNPISGHATLYWYQQILGQGPKLLIQFQNNGVVDDSQLPKDRFSAERLKGVDSTLKIQPAKLEDSAVYLCASSLDSSGEYEQYFGPGTRLTVT.

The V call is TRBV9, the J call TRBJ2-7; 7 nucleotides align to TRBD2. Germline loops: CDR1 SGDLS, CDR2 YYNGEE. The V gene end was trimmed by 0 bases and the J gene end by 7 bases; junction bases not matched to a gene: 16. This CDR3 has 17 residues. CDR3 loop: CASSVATWGDREEEQYF. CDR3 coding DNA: TGTGCCAGCAGCGTAGCTACTTGGGGGGACCGGGAGGAAGAGCAGTACTTC.

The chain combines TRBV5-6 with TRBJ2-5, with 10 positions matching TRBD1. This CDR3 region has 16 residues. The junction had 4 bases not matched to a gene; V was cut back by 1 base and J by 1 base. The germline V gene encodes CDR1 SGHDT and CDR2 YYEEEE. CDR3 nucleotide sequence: TGTGCCAGCAGCTTGTTAAGGACAGGGGGCCAAGAGACCCAGTACTTC. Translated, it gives CASSLLRTGGQETQYF. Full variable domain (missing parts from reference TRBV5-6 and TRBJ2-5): DAGVTQSPTHLIKTRGQQVTLRCSPKSGHDTVSWYQQALGQGPQFIFQYYEEEERQRGNFPDRFSGHQFPNYSSELNVNALLLGDSALYLCASSLLRTGGQETQYFGPGTRLLVL.

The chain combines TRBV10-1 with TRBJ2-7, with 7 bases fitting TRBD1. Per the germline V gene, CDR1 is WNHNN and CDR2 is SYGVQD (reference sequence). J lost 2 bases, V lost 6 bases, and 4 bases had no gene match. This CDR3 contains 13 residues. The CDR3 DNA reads TGCGCCAGCAGGGGGACAGTGACCTACGAGCAGTACTTC. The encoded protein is CASRGTVTYEQYF.

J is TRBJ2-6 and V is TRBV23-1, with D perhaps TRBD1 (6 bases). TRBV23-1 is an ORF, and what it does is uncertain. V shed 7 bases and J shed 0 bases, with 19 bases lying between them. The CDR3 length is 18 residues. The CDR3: CASTNYRESPSGANVLTF. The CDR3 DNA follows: TGCGCCAGCACCAACTACAGGGAATCCCCCTCTGGGGCCAACGTCCTGACTTTC.

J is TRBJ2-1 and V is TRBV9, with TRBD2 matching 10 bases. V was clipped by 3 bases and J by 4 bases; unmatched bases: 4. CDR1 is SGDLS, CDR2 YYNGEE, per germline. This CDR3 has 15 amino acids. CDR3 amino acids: CASSAGLALYNEQFF. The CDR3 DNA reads TGTGCCAGCAGCGCGGGACTAGCGCTGTACAATGAGCAGTTCTTC.

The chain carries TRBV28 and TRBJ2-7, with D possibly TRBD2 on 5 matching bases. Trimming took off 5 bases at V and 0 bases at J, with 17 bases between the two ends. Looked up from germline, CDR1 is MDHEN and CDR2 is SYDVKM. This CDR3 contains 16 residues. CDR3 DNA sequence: TGTGCCAGCAGTCCCCGTTGGACTGTGAGCTCCTACGAGCAGTACTTC. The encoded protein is CASSPRWTVSSYEQYF.

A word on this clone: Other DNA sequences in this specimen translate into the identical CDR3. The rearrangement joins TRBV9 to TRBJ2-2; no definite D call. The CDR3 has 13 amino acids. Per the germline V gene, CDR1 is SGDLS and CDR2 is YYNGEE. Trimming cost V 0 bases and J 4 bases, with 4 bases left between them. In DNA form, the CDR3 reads TGTGCCAGCAGCGTAGGACCCACCGGGGAGCTGTTTTTT. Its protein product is CASSVGPTGELFF.

The CDR3 is CASSVWGGETYNEQFF. Written as DNA, the CDR3 is TGTGCCAGCAGCGTCTGGGGAGGGGAAACCTACAATGAGCAGTTCTTC. The chain joins TRBV9 to TRBJ2-1; 7 bases align to TRBD2. Germline V CDR1 and CDR2: SGDLS, YYNGEE. The V gene end was trimmed by 2 bases and the J gene end by 2 bases; junction bases not matched to a gene: 7. The CDR3 is 16 residues long. Full variable domain (outside the CDR3, taken from reference TRBV9 and TRBJ2-1): DSGVTQTPKHLITATGQRVTLRCSPRSGDLSVYWYQQSLDQGLQFLIQYYNGEERAKGNILERFSAQQFPDLHSELNLSSLELGDSALYFCASSVWGGETYNEQFFGPGTRLTVL.

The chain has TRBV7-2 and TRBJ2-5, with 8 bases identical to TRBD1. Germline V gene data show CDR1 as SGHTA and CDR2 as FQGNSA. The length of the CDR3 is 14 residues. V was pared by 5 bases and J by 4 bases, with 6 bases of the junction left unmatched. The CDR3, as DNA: TGTGCCAGCAGCGACGACAGGGGACGAGAGACCCAGTACTTC. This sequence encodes CASSDDRGRETQYF.

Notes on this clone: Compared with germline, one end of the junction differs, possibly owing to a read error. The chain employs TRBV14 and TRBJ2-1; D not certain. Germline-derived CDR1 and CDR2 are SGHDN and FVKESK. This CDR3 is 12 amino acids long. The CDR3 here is CASSLTGLAAVF. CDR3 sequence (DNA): TGTGCCAGCAGCCTCACCGGGCTGGCGGCCGTCTTC.

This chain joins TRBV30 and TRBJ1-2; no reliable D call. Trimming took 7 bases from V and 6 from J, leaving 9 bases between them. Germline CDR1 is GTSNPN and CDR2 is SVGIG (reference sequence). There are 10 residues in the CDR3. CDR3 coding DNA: TGTGCCTTCGGACGTAATGGCTACACCTTC. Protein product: CAFGRNGYTF.

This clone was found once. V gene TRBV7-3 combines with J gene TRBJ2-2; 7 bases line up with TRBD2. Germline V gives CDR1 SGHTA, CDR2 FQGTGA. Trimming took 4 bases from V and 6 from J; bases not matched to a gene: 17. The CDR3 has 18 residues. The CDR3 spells CASSSQVVSGAGPGELFF. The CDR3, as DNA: TGTGCCAGCAGCTCCCAAGTTGTAAGCGGGGCGGGCCCCGGGGAGCTGTTTTTT.

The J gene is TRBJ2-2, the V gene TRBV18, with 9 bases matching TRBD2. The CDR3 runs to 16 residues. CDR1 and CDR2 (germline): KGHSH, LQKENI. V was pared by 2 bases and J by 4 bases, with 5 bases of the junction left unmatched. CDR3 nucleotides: TGTGCCAGCTCACCAATGACTAGCGGAGTCACCGGGGAGCTGTTTTTT. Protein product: CASSPMTSGVTGELFF.

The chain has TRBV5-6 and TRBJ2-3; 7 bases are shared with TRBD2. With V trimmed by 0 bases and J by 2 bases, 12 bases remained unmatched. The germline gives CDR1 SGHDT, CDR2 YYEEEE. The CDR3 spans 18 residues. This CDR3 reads CASSLGVGTIVITDTQYF. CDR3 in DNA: TGTGCCAGCAGCTTGGGCGTTGGGACTATCGTAATCACAGATACGCAGTATTTT. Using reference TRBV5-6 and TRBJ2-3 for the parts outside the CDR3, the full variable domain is DAGVTQSPTHLIKTRGQQVTLRCSPKSGHDTVSWYQQALGQGPQFIFQYYEEEERQRGNFPDRFSGHQFPNYSSELNVNALLLGDSALYLCASSLGVGTIVITDTQYFGPGTRLTVL.

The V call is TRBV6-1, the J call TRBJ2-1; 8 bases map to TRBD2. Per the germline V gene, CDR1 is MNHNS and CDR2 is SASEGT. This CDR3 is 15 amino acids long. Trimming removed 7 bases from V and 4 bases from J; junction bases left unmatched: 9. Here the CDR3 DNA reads TGTGCCAGCACCGATAGCGGGACACCTTACAATGAGCAGTTCTTC. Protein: CASTDSGTPYNEQFF.

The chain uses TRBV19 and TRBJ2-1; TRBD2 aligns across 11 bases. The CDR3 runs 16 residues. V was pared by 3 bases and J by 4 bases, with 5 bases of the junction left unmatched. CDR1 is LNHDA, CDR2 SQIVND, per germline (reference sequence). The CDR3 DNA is TGTGCCAGTAGTATCGAGACTAGCGGGGCATACAATGAGCAGTTCTTC. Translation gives CASSIETSGAYNEQFF.

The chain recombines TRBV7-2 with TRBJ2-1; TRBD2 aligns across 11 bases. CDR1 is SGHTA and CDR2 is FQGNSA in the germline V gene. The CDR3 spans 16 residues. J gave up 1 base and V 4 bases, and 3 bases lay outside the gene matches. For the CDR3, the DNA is TGTGCCAGCAGCTCCAGGACTAGCGGGTCCTACAATGAGCAGTTCTTC. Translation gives CASSSRTSGSYNEQFF.